The 32 T cell receptor beta chains below all came from one sample that was sequenced in a study of T cells in Graves' hyperthyroidism and ophthalmopathy. Regions amplified from RNA transcripts were the TCR beta CDR3 regions. HTBI primers were employed in a first-round RT-PCR of the TCR CDR3. One entry per CDR3 protein results from TCRdb running MiXCR on the multiplex PCR reads. Among more than 250,000 distinct CDR3 sequences, approximately 14% were seen once, and the ten largest hold roughly 31%. Sequencing input: blood. These receptor sequences come from a woman in her fifties or sixties with Graves' hyperthyroidism that later progressed to Graves' ophthalmopathy.

This clonotype was counted ten times or more. DNA for the CDR3: TGTGCCAGTAGTATAGATCTGGGACAGGGAGGGAACAATGAGCAGTTCTTC. Translation: CASSIDLGQGGNNEQFF. The rearrangement links TRBV19 to TRBJ2-1, with 9 bases lining up with TRBD1. There are 17 residues in the CDR3. V trimming: 0 bases; J trimming: 5 bases; junction bases outside the gene matches: 8. Germline-derived CDR1 and CDR2 are LNHDA and SQIVND (reference sequence).

This clonotype came up many times. V usage is TRBV6-1 and J usage is TRBJ2-1; the match to TRBD1 covers 7 bases. This CDR3 comprises 13 residues. The germline V gene encodes CDR1 MNHNS and CDR2 SASEGT. Trimming at V came to 7 bases and at J to 4 bases, leaving 4 bases not matched to a gene. CDR3 sequence (DNA): TGTGCCAGCACGGGACAGACTTACAATGAGCAGTTCTTC. Translated: CASTGQTYNEQFF.

This clonotype was seen many times. The chain recombines TRBV6-2 or TRBV6-3 with TRBJ2-7, with 9 bases fitting TRBD2. This CDR3 spans 15 amino acids. Germline values: CDR1 MNHEY, CDR2 SVGEGT. V was pared by 0 bases and J by 3 bases, with 3 bases of the junction left unmatched. The CDR3 DNA sequence: TGTGCCAGCAGTTACTCGACTAGCGGAGTCTACGAGCAGTACTTC. This codes for CASSYSTSGVYEQYF.

This clonotype has a count of ten or more. The CDR3 is CASSELNYEQYF. CDR3 bases: TGTGCCAGCAGTGAATTGAACTACGAGCAGTACTTC. The chain is built from TRBV6-1 and TRBJ2-7; no clear D. V lost 2 bases, J lost 3 bases, and 5 bases lay in between. The CDR3 extends over 12 amino acids. Germline CDR1 reads MNHNS; CDR2 reads SASEGT.

V gene TRBV11-2 combines with J gene TRBJ2-1; 10 bases align to TRBD2. Trimming at V came to 4 bases and at J to 2 bases, leaving 5 bases not matched to a gene. The germline V gene has CDR1 SGHAT and CDR2 FQNNGV. CDR3 size: 16 residues. CDR3 amino acids: CASSSFLAGAYNEQFF. DNA for the CDR3: TGTGCCAGCAGCTCCTTCCTAGCGGGGGCCTACAATGAGCAGTTCTTC.

This clonotype was detected many times. V gene TRBV12-3 or TRBV12-4 combines with J gene TRBJ2-3, with a weak D call TRBD1 (6 bases). Trimming removed 7 bases from V and 6 bases from J, with 20 bases in between. The CDR3 loop spans 15 amino acids. The CDR3 DNA follows: TGTGCCAGCACCCTGACAGGTTCCCCCATGGATACGCAGTATTTT. It is translated as CASTLTGSPMDTQYF.

This clonotype was detected many times. The chain is built from TRBV18 and TRBJ2-1; TRBD1 might be the D (6 bases). CDR1 and CDR2 (germline): KGHSH, LQKENI. CDR3 length: 16 amino acids. V shed 3 bases and J shed 0 bases, with 12 bases lying between them. The CDR3 is CASSPWDIYSYNEQFF. The CDR3, as DNA: TGTGCCAGCTCACCCTGGGACATCTACTCCTACAATGAGCAGTTCTTC.

This clonotype was seen repeatedly, ten times or more. The CDR3 spells CASSQWQDFINIQYF. The DNA for the CDR3 is TGTGCCAGCAGCCAATGGCAGGACTTCATAAACATTCAGTACTTC. This chain uses TRBV3-1 with TRBJ2-4; possible D gene TRBD2, 5 bases. This CDR3 is 15 amino acids long. Germline CDR1 reads LGHDT; CDR2 reads YNNKEL (reference sequence). Trimming removed 2 bases at V and 6 bases at J, with 14 bases between.

This clonotype was seen ten or more times. One junction end does not reproduce the germline sequence, and a read error may be involved. The V and J genes are TRBV11-3 and TRBJ2-3, with TRBD2 matching 7 bases. The CDR3 loop spans 14 amino acids. Germline assignment: CDR1 SGHNT and CDR2 YENEEA. Written as DNA, the CDR3 is TGTGCCAGCAACTTACGGGAGGAGGCAGATACGCAGTATTTT. Its protein is CASNLREEADTQYF.

This clonotype was counted at least ten times. The chain is built from TRBV13 and TRBJ2-7, with 12 bases lining up with TRBD2. Germline values: CDR1 PRHDT, CDR2 FYEKMQ (reference sequence). CDR3 length equals 15 residues. V trimming: 3 bases; J trimming: 3 bases; junction bases outside the gene matches: 3. The CDR3 coding sequence is TGTGCCAGCAGCTTTGGACTAGCGGGAAGCTACGAGCAGTACTTC. Translating gives CASSFGLAGSYEQYF.

J is TRBJ2-7 and V is TRBV29-1; 9 positions match TRBD1. There are 16 residues in the CDR3. CDR1 and CDR2 (germline): SQVTM, ANQGSEA. The V and J ends lost 0 bases and 4 bases, in that order; junction bases with no gene match: 10. The CDR3 DNA reads TGCAGCGTTGAAGAGTTAACCGGGACAGGGACGTACGAGCAGTACTTC. Protein product: CSVEELTGTGTYEQYF.

This clonotype was seen at least ten times. This chain connects TRBV3-1 to TRBJ2-7; TRBD1 might be the D (6 bases). Germline V lookup: CDR1 LGHDT, CDR2 YNNKEL (reference sequence). With 4 bases removed from V and 4 bases from J, the gap between germline ends came to 20 bases. The CDR3 totals 16 residues. The CDR3 loop reads CASSPTALGGSYEQYF. DNA for the CDR3: TGTGCCAGCAGCCCCACCGCCCTAGGGGGATCTTACGAGCAGTACTTC.

This clonotype showed up many times. V is TRBV27 and J is TRBJ1-3; D is unclear. This CDR3 comprises 13 residues. V dropped 2 bases and J dropped 0 bases, with 2 bases sitting between them. Germline V lookup: CDR1 MNHEY, CDR2 SMNVEV (reference sequence). CDR3 DNA: TGTGCCAGCAGTTTAAACTCTGGAAACACCATATATTTT. Its protein product is CASSLNSGNTIYF.

This clonotype was picked up many times. The chain is built from TRBV2 and TRBJ1-2, with 7 bases that match TRBD1. This CDR3 has 14 amino acids. V lost 5 bases to trimming and J lost 6 bases; unmatched junction nucleotides: 9. CDR1 is SNHLY and CDR2 is FYNNEI in the germline V gene. CDR3 in DNA: TGTGCCAGCAGTAAGAAGACAGGGTCTGATGGCTACACCTTC. Encoded protein: CASSKKTGSDGYTF.

With respect to this clonotype: Likely a read error: the CDR3 ends without its conserved phenylalanine or tryptophan. The chain is built from TRBV29-1 and TRBJ2-1; no clear D gene. Trimming cost V 3 bases and J 4 bases, with 7 bases left between them. This CDR3 has 12 amino acids. The germline V gene has CDR1 SQVTM and CDR2 ANQGSEA. This CDR3 reads CSVDNSYNEQFL. For the CDR3, the DNA is TGCAGCGTTGATAACAGTTACAATGAGCAGTTCCTC.

This clonotype has ten or more counts. The J gene is TRBJ2-6, the V gene TRBV5-1, with 7 bases matching TRBD1. CDR1 is SGHRS, CDR2 YFSETQ, per germline. This CDR3 region has 18 residues. V lost 3 bases, J lost 0 bases, and 9 bases stayed unmatched. DNA for the CDR3: TGCGCCAGCAGCTATTCCGGGACAGTGAACTCTGGGGCCAACGTCCTGACTTTC. Translating gives CASSYSGTVNSGANVLTF.

Many counts were recorded for this clonotype. The CDR3 coding sequence is TGTGCCAGCAGTTACGGTCGCGGGAGGTCCGCACCCGAGGAGCAGTTCTTC. Translating gives CASSYGRGRSAPEEQFF. This chain links TRBV6-5 with TRBJ2-1, with 8 bases lining up with TRBD2. With V trimmed by 2 bases and J by 10 bases, 16 bases remained unmatched. Germline V CDR1 and CDR2: MNHEY, SVGAGI. The CDR3 is 17 residues long.

This clonotype was found many times. This sequence joins TRBV27 and TRBJ2-7, with 12 nucleotides matching TRBD2. V gave up 6 bases and J gave up 3 bases; unmatched junction bases: 3. CDR1 is MNHEY and CDR2 is SMNVEV in the germline V gene (reference sequence). The CDR3 totals 14 residues. CDR3 loop: CASRATSGSYEQYF. DNA of the CDR3: TGTGCCAGCAGAGCGACTAGCGGGAGCTACGAGCAGTACTTC.

This clonotype was counted at least ten times. The V call is TRBV25-1, the J call TRBJ2-5, with D possibly called TRBD1 or TRBD2 (5 bases each). Trimming cost V 1 base and J 4 bases, with 10 bases left between them. Germline V lookup: CDR1 MGHDK, CDR2 SYGVNS. CDR3 length: 14 amino acids. The CDR3 bases are TGTGCCAGCAGTGAATCAGGGAGCGGAGAGACCCAGTACTTC. Its translation: CASSESGSGETQYF.

The chain combines TRBV6-5 with TRBJ2-7; D ambiguous. The CDR3 runs to 14 residues. Per the germline V gene, CDR1 is MNHEY and CDR2 is SVGAGI. Trimming cost V 0 bases and J 5 bases, with 11 bases left between them. The CDR3 here is CASSYSIGSNEQYF. In DNA form, the CDR3 reads TGTGCCAGCAGTTACTCGATCGGTTCCAACGAGCAGTACTTC.

This clonotype has a handful of counts. The chain combines TRBV12-3 or TRBV12-4 with TRBJ1-1; D is ambiguous. The CDR3 runs 12 residues. V was trimmed by 3 bases and J by 3 bases, leaving 5 bases between them. The CDR3 DNA sequence: TGTGCCAGCAGTTTGTTCGACACTGAAGCTTTCTTT. Protein sequence: CASSLFDTEAFF.

The chain recombines TRBV6-2 or TRBV6-3 with TRBJ1-6, with TRBD1 matching 7 bases. The germline V gene has CDR1 MNHEY and CDR2 SVGEGT. The CDR3 is 17 residues long. The ends lost 0 bases at V and 7 bases at J; junction bases unmatched: 9. The CDR3 is CASSYSSGTAENSPLHF. The CDR3 region has the DNA TGTGCCAGCAGTTACTCCTCCGGGACAGCGGAGAATTCACCCCTCCACTTT.

The sample holds many counts of this clonotype. The V call is TRBV5-1, the J call TRBJ2-7, with 8 nucleotides matching TRBD1. The junction had 2 bases not matched to a gene; V was cut back by 0 bases and J by 3 bases. This CDR3 has 14 residues. In germline, CDR1 is SGHRS, CDR2 YFSETQ. DNA for the CDR3: TGCGCCAGCAGCTTGGGGACAGGGAACTACGAGCAGTACTTC. This codes for CASSLGTGNYEQYF.

This clonotype was picked up many times. This rearrangement joins TRBV7-9 to TRBJ2-5; 10 bases are shared with TRBD2. CDR3 length equals 15 residues. Losses at the gene ends were 5 bases for V and 2 bases for J; bases not matched to a gene: 5. The germline CDR1 and CDR2 sequences are SEHNR and FQNEAQ (reference sequence). CDR3 loop: CASSPGTSAQETQYF. The CDR3 DNA follows: TGTGCCAGCAGCCCAGGGACTAGCGCACAAGAGACCCAGTACTTC.

At least ten counts were recorded for this clonotype. J is TRBJ2-7 and V is TRBV28; D not resolved. The CDR3 is 12 residues long. V lost 6 bases and J 4 bases, leaving 10 bases between the germline ends. Germline V CDR1 and CDR2: MDHEN, SYDVKM. The CDR3: CASRRLGYEQYF. The CDR3 nucleotides read TGTGCCAGCAGAAGACTGGGTTACGAGCAGTACTTC.

A few counts support this clonotype. The chain recombines TRBV20-1 with TRBJ2-6, with D possibly being TRBD1 or TRBD2 (5 bases each). V dropped 3 bases and J dropped 10 bases, with 19 bases sitting between them. The CDR3 extends over 15 amino acids. The germline V gene has CDR1 DFQATT and CDR2 SNEGSKA (reference sequence). The CDR3 here is CSARGRRTTLNVLTF. CDR3 in DNA: TGCAGTGCTAGGGGACGGAGGACGACGTTGAACGTCCTGACTTTC.

Concerning this clonotype itself: Given a much more abundant clone one base away, this may be a read error. V and J are TRBV18 and TRBJ2-3; 8 nucleotides line up with TRBD2. This CDR3 has 15 residues. In germline, CDR1 is KGHSH, CDR2 LQKENI. The CDR3 loop reads CASSPKLAATDTQCF. The CDR3 DNA sequence: TGTGCCAGCTCACCAAAACTAGCGGCAACAGATACGCAGTGTTTT.

This sequence joins TRBV7-3 and TRBJ1-1; no firm D call. This CDR3 has 14 residues. Germline V gene sequence: CDR1 SGHTA, CDR2 FQGTGA. The V end lost 7 bases, the J end lost 0 bases, and 12 bases lay between the germline ends. CDR3 sequence (DNA): TGTGCCAGCAACCTACCGACGGTGAACACTGAAGCTTTCTTT. Protein sequence: CASNLPTVNTEAFF.

This clonotype was observed a handful of times. The V call is TRBV9, the J call TRBJ2-1, with D perhaps TRBD1 (6 bases). V gave up 3 bases and J gave up 0 bases, with 7 bases separating them. CDR1 SGDLS and CDR2 YYNGEE come from the germline V gene. This CDR3 has 14 residues. CDR3 in DNA: TGTGCCAGCAGCGCGGACAGCTCCTACAATGAGCAGTTCTTC. Translated, it gives CASSADSSYNEQFF.

V and J are TRBV4-2 and TRBJ2-7; D perhaps matches TRBD2 (6 bases). The CDR3 contains 14 residues. Deletions cut 1 base from V and 9 bases from J, with 16 bases between. Germline loops: CDR1 LGHNA, CDR2 YNFKEQ. This chain's CDR3 is CASSQGTVGSLQYF. The DNA of the CDR3 is TGTGCCAGCAGCCAAGGAACGGTCGGGAGTTTGCAGTACTTC.

This clonotype was observed a handful of times. The rearrangement uses TRBV29-1 and TRBJ2-3; D not resolved. There are 12 residues in the CDR3. Per the germline V gene, CDR1 is SQVTM and CDR2 is ANQGSEA. The V and J ends lost 6 bases and 3 bases respectively, with 10 bases between them. The CDR3 protein is CSVNPPTDTQYF. CDR3 DNA: TGCAGCGTCAACCCCCCGACAGATACGCAGTATTTT.

This clonotype was detected many times. V gene TRBV28 combines with J gene TRBJ1-1, with a weak D call TRBD1 (6 bases). V was shortened by 5 bases and J by 4 bases, with 11 bases between the two germline ends. The CDR3 is 13 residues long. CDR1 and CDR2 from the germline V gene are MDHEN and SYDVKM. The CDR3 region is CASSNRDTTEAFF. CDR3 in DNA: TGTGCCAGCAGTAACCGGGACACCACTGAAGCTTTCTTT. The variable domain in full, completed from reference TRBV28 and TRBJ1-1, reads DVKVTQSSRYLVKRTGEKVFLECVQDMDHENMFWYRQDPGLGLRLIYFSYDVKMKEKGDIPEGYSVSREKKERFSLILESASTNQTSMYLCASSNRDTTEAFFGQGTRLTVV.